These 30 T cell receptor beta chains originate from one sample sequenced in a study of CD8+CD57+ T cells in acquired aplastic anemia. Genomic DNA provided the template from which TCR beta VDJ and CDR3 profiles were obtained. TCRdb re-called the reads through MiXCR, storing one row per CDR3 protein. The sample shows about 200,000 distinct CDR3 sequences, 34% of them seen only once. The source material was sorted CD4+, CD8+, or CD8+CD57+ T cells (not recorded which) from PBMCs. Receptors originate from a human donor in good health, serving as a control.

This clonotype appeared a few times. The rearrangement joins TRBV7-9 to TRBJ1-2, with 7 bases matching TRBD1. The length of the CDR3 is 15 residues. From germline, CDR1 is SEHNR and CDR2 FQNEAQ (reference sequence). After removal of 7 bases from V and 2 bases from J, the junction contained 10 bases not matched to a gene. The CDR3: CASTTPGTANYGYTF. Written as DNA, the CDR3 is TGTGCCAGCACCACACCCGGGACAGCCAACTATGGCTACACCTTC.

Ten or more counts support this clonotype. The chain joins TRBV7-9 to TRBJ1-2; D is uncertain. Germline lookup yields CDR1 SEHNR and CDR2 FQNEAQ (reference sequence). CDR3 length: 15 residues. V lost 7 bases and J lost 5, with 20 bases in between. CDR3 in DNA: TGTGCCAGCATCGAAGGCGGCAGTCAAGATTATGGCTACACCTTC. It encodes CASIEGGSQDYGYTF.

This clonotype has a count of ten or more. V gene TRBV19 combines with J gene TRBJ1-1; D may be TRBD1 (5 bases). CDR1 and CDR2 from the germline V gene are LNHDA and SQIVND (reference sequence). Deletions cut 6 bases from V and 6 bases from J, with 14 bases between. CDR3 size: 13 residues. CDR3 bases: TGTGCCAGTAGCCTTTTGGGGGTGGCTGAAGCTTTCTTT. Translation: CASSLLGVAEAFF.

At least ten counts were recorded for this clonotype. V gene TRBV20-1 combines with J gene TRBJ1-2, with a possible D match to TRBD1 (6 bases). Germline values: CDR1 DFQATT, CDR2 SNEGSKA (reference sequence). V lost 7 bases and J lost 8, with 17 bases in between. CDR3 length equals 12 residues. This chain's CDR3 is CSGDWGAQGYTF. For the CDR3, the DNA is TGCAGTGGGGACTGGGGGGCGCAGGGCTACACCTTC.

This chain joins TRBV11-3 and TRBJ2-3, with D possibly being TRBD2 (6 bases). With 3 bases removed from V and 2 bases from J, the gap between germline ends came to 6 bases. This CDR3 contains 13 residues. Germline V gene sequence: CDR1 SGHNT, CDR2 YENEEA. As DNA, the CDR3 is TGTGCCAGCAGCTTGGACTACACAGATACGCAGTATTTT. This gives the protein CASSLDYTDTQYF.

This chain connects TRBV19 to TRBJ1-3; weak D call: TRBD1 (5 bases). V was clipped by 7 bases and J by 0 bases, with 7 bases between them. The CDR3 totals 13 residues. Looked up from germline, CDR1 is LNHDA and CDR2 is SQIVND (reference sequence). The CDR3 DNA reads TGTGCCAGTACCACAGGCTCTGGAAACACCATATATTTT. It yields the protein CASTTGSGNTIYF.

This clonotype has a count of ten or more. J is TRBJ2-2 and V is TRBV2; a possible D gene is TRBD1 (5 bases). Per the germline V gene, CDR1 is SNHLY and CDR2 is FYNNEI. The CDR3 has 13 residues. V lost 5 bases, J lost 2 bases, and 6 bases lay in between. The CDR3 reads CASSQGNTGELFF. The CDR3 nucleotides are TGTGCCAGCAGTCAGGGAAACACCGGGGAGCTGTTTTTT.

This clonotype was observed many times. The chain employs TRBV5-1 and TRBJ2-7, with D maybe TRBD2 (6 bases). CDR3 length: 12 amino acids. The germline V gene has CDR1 SGHRS and CDR2 YFSETQ. Deletions cut 3 bases from V and 5 bases from J, with 9 bases between. The CDR3 DNA reads as TGCGCCAGCAGCTCGGAGGGCCACGAGCAGTACTTC. The encoded protein is CASSSEGHEQYF.

This clonotype was observed at least ten times. The V gene is TRBV5-1, the J gene TRBJ2-7; D is undetermined. The V end was cut by 0 bases, the J end by 5 bases, with 12 bases between. The CDR3 has 14 residues. From germline, CDR1 is SGHRS and CDR2 YFSETQ. In DNA form, the CDR3 reads TGCGCCAGCAGCTTGGAGCCAGGTAAAGACGAGCAGTACTTC. As protein: CASSLEPGKDEQYF.

This clonotype was counted many times. The rearrangement uses TRBV7-9 and TRBJ2-7; D unresolved. The CDR3 is made up of 15 amino acids. The germline gives CDR1 SEHNR, CDR2 FQNEAQ (reference sequence). V was clipped by 1 base and J by 0 bases, with 10 bases between them. CDR3 amino acids: CASSLERSFSYEQYF. The CDR3 DNA reads as TGTGCCAGCAGCTTAGAACGGAGTTTCTCCTACGAGCAGTACTTC.

The rearrangement links TRBV19 to TRBJ1-2, with TRBD1 as a possible D gene (5 bases). The V gene's germline CDR1 is LNHDA and CDR2 SQIVND (reference sequence). This CDR3 contains 15 residues. V shed 5 bases and J shed 4 bases, with 17 bases lying between them. Here the CDR3 reads CASSPTGSSTYGYTF. The CDR3, as DNA: TGTGCCAGTAGTCCCACAGGTTCCTCCACCTATGGCTACACCTTC.

This clonotype came up a few times. This chain links TRBV24-1 with TRBJ2-1; TRBD1 is a possible D gene (5 bases). The V end was cut by 7 bases, the J end by 3 bases, with 21 bases between. The CDR3 totals 17 residues. Germline-derived CDR1 and CDR2 are KGHDR and SFDVKD. The CDR3 protein is CATSDAASGWGYNEQFF. CDR3 nucleotides: TGTGCCACCAGCGATGCAGCGTCAGGGTGGGGCTACAATGAGCAGTTCTTC.

J is TRBJ2-1 and V is TRBV9; D call uncertain. The CDR3 loop spans 14 amino acids. Trimming stripped 0 bases from V and 3 bases from J, with 7 bases between. Germline V CDR1 and CDR2: SGDLS, YYNGEE. CDR3 amino acids: CASSVGNGYNEQFF. The CDR3 DNA follows: TGTGCCAGCAGCGTAGGTAATGGCTACAATGAGCAGTTCTTC.

This clonotype was seen only a few times. The chain's CDR3 is CASRGTSIHEQYF. The CDR3 DNA follows: TGTGCCAGCAGGGGGACTAGCATACACGAGCAGTACTTC. V and J are TRBV2 and TRBJ2-7; 9 bases are shared with TRBD2. The V segment lost 6 bases and the J segment 5 bases; nucleotides outside the gene matches: 5. Germline CDR1 SNHLY, CDR2 FYNNEI. The CDR3 runs to 13 residues. Full variable domain (missing parts from reference TRBV2 and TRBJ2-7): EPEVTQTPSHQVTQMGQEVILRCVPISNHLYFYWYRQILGQKVEFLVSFYNNEISEKSEIFDDQFSVERPDGSNFTLKIRSTKLEDSAMYFCASRGTSIHEQYFGPGTRLTVT.

This clonotype has only one observation. An end of the junction does not agree with germline; a read error may underlie this. The V gene is TRBV9, the J gene TRBJ2-3, with 8 bases fitting TRBD2. This CDR3 comprises 16 residues. Per germline, CDR1 SGDLS and CDR2 YYNGEE. CDR3 residues: CASSGRTSRDADTQYF. The CDR3 DNA follows: TGCGCCAGCAGCGGAAGGACTAGCAGGGACGCAGATACGCAGTATTTT.

In nucleotides, the CDR3 is TGTGCCAGCAGCTTCGCAGGGGGTCCGGGCTACACCTTC. Amino acids: CASSFAGGPGYTF. V is TRBV7-9 and J is TRBJ1-2; TRBD1 matches at 7 bases. With V trimmed by 3 bases and J by 8 bases, 6 bases remained unmatched. The CDR3 spans 13 residues. Germline CDR1 is SEHNR and CDR2 is FQNEAQ (reference sequence).

The rearrangement uses TRBV5-1 and TRBJ2-7; D is unresolved. V dropped 5 bases and J dropped 0 bases, with 15 bases sitting between them. The germline V gene encodes CDR1 SGHRS and CDR2 YFSETQ. The CDR3 is 15 residues long. In nucleotides, the CDR3 is TGCGCCAGCAGTCCCGGGCCAAGCCTCTCCTACGAGCAGTACTTC. Protein product: CASSPGPSLSYEQYF.

This clonotype was observed at least ten times. This chain joins TRBV3-1 and TRBJ1-2, with 8 bases aligning to TRBD1. The CDR3 runs to 12 residues. V lost 3 bases, J lost 6 bases, and 0 bases stayed unmatched. The germline CDR1 and CDR2 sequences are LGHDT and YNNKEL (reference sequence). Here the CDR3 DNA reads TGTGCCAGCAGCCAGACAGGGGATGGCTACACCTTC. This encodes CASSQTGDGYTF.

In its sample, this clonotype was seen many times. The chain employs TRBV20-1 and TRBJ1-2; D ambiguous. Germline values: CDR1 DFQATT, CDR2 SNEGSKA (reference sequence). V was clipped by 3 bases and J by 2 bases, with 10 bases between them. This CDR3 is 13 amino acids long. CDR3 region: CSARGLANYGYTF. In DNA form, the CDR3 reads TGCAGTGCTAGGGGGTTGGCCAACTATGGCTACACCTTC.

The chain links TRBV2 to TRBJ1-1; unclear D gene. This CDR3 spans 15 amino acids. In germline, CDR1 is SNHLY, CDR2 FYNNEI. V was clipped by 5 bases and J by 4 bases, with 17 bases between them. The DNA for the CDR3 is TGTGCCAGCAGTTACATTAGCGGCAAGGGCACTGAAGCTTTCTTT. It codes for CASSYISGKGTEAFF. Supplemented by reference TRBV2 and TRBJ1-1, the full variable domain reads EPEVTQTPSHQVTQMGQEVILRCVPISNHLYFYWYRQILGQKVEFLVSFYNNEISEKSEIFDDQFSVERPDGSNFTLKIRSTKLEDSAMYFCASSYISGKGTEAFFGQGTRLTVV.

This CDR3 is CASSEGQGAREQFF. The CDR3 coding sequence is TGCGCCAGCAGCGAGGGACAGGGGGCACGGGAGCAGTTCTTC. The rearrangement uses TRBV5-1 and TRBJ2-1; 12 nucleotides agree with TRBD1. V shed 4 bases, J shed 10 bases, and the junction held 6 bases outside the gene matches. Germline CDR1 SGHRS, CDR2 YFSETQ. The CDR3 sequence is 14 residues long.

The table lists this clonotype with many counts. The chain employs TRBV10-3 and TRBJ2-1; TRBD2 aligns across 8 bases. J gave up 1 base and V 6 bases, and 5 bases lay outside the gene matches. CDR1 ENHRY and CDR2 SYGVKD come from the germline V gene. The CDR3 covers 15 residues. The CDR3 DNA is TGTGCCATCAGGCAGCGGGAGACGTCCTACAATGAGCAGTTCTTC. This codes for CAIRQRETSYNEQFF.

The V and J genes are TRBV7-9 and TRBJ1-2; D is perhaps TRBD1 (6 bases). The CDR3 is 13 amino acids. Per the germline V gene, CDR1 is SEHNR and CDR2 is FQNEAQ (reference sequence). Deletions cut 6 bases from V and 2 bases from J, with 10 bases between. CDR3: CASRPTGNYGYTF. The DNA of the CDR3 is TGTGCCAGCAGACCGACAGGAAACTATGGCTACACCTTC.

On this clonotype: One junction end does not reproduce the germline sequence, and a read error may be involved. V gene TRBV2 combines with J gene TRBJ2-5; tentative D call: TRBD2 (5 bases). CDR1 and CDR2 (germline): SNHLY, FYNNEI. There are 16 residues in the CDR3. This CDR3 is CASSVRASGNQEAQYF. CDR3 coding DNA: TGTGCCAGCAGTGTGAGGGCTAGTGGGAATCAAGAGGCCCAGTACTTC.

This clonotype was counted a few times. Because it lacks the conserved phenylalanine or tryptophan at the end, this CDR3 is likely a read error. This CDR3 reads CASSQEGGRSQETQYL. In DNA, the CDR3 is TGTGCCAGCAGCCAAGAAGGCGGGAGGTCCCAAGAGACCCAGTACCTC. The rearrangement uses TRBV4-2 and TRBJ2-5; TRBD2 aligns across 8 bases. After removal of 0 bases from V and 1 base from J, the junction contained 4 bases not matched to a gene. The CDR3 totals 16 residues. The germline V gene encodes CDR1 LGHNA and CDR2 YNFKEQ.

Concerning this clonotype: One junction end disagrees with the germline gene, perhaps due to a read error. This chain joins TRBV25-1 and TRBJ2-7; unclear D gene. The CDR3 is 13 residues long. Germline V lookup: CDR1 MGHDK, CDR2 SYGVNS. The DNA for the CDR3 is TGTGCCTACACCACGGGTAGCTCCCACGAGCAGTACTTC. Residues: CAYTTGSSHEQYF.

Comment on this clonotype: A much larger clone sits a single nucleotide away, making a read error possible. The chain employs TRBV7-3 and TRBJ2-1; D is possibly TRBD1 (6 bases). CDR3 size: 16 residues. CDR1 and CDR2 (germline): SGHTA, FQGTGA. Trimming pared 2 bases from V and 3 bases from J, leaving 14 bases between. This CDR3 reads CASSLAAGALYNEQFF. As DNA, the CDR3 is TGTGCCAGCAGCTTAGCGGCAGGGGCCCTCTACAATGAGCAGTTCTTC.

Only a few counts were recorded for this clonotype. The chain joins TRBV5-4 to TRBJ2-5, with TRBD1 matching over 8 bases. This CDR3 contains 15 residues. Trimming cost V 4 bases and J 5 bases; bases outside gene matches: 10. Germline V lookup: CDR1 SGHNT, CDR2 YYREEE (reference sequence). CDR3 residues: CASSAAGGKWETQYF. The CDR3 DNA is TGTGCCAGCAGCGCGGCAGGGGGCAAGTGGGAGACCCAGTACTTC. Full variable domain (missing parts from reference TRBV5-4 and TRBJ2-5): ETGVTQSPTHLIKTRGQQVTLRCSSQSGHNTVSWYQQALGQGPQFIFQYYREEENGRGNFPPRFSGLQFPNYSSELNVNALELDDSALYLCASSAAGGKWETQYFGPGTRLLVL.

This clonotype was counted between two and nine times. The J gene is TRBJ2-3, the V gene TRBV6-1; 7 bases line up with TRBD2. The CDR3 covers 15 residues. Germline CDR1 reads MNHNS; CDR2 reads SASEGT. Trimming removed 8 bases from V and 2 bases from J; junction bases left unmatched: 10. The chain's CDR3 is CASGGLGVSTDTQYF. The CDR3 nucleotides are TGTGCCAGCGGAGGACTAGGCGTCTCCACAGATACGCAGTATTTT.

In this sample, this clonotype turned up many times. The chain couples TRBV2 to TRBJ2-1; 7 positions agree with TRBD1. V shed 6 bases, J shed 0 bases, and the junction held 5 bases outside the gene matches. This CDR3 contains 15 residues. Germline CDR1 SNHLY, CDR2 FYNNEI. The CDR3 nucleotides read TGTGCCAGCAGATGGGACAGCTTCTCCTACAATGAGCAGTTCTTC. Translating gives CASRWDSFSYNEQFF. Supplemented by reference TRBV2 and TRBJ2-1, the full variable domain reads EPEVTQTPSHQVTQMGQEVILRCVPISNHLYFYWYRQILGQKVEFLVSFYNNEISEKSEIFDDQFSVERPDGSNFTLKIRSTKLEDSAMYFCASRWDSFSYNEQFFGPGTRLTVL.